One T cell receptor (beta chain) is described in this entry. The antigen is not known. These data belong to a study of CD8 T cells in Susac syndrome. This CDR3 region has 16 residues. CDR1 is SGHAT, CDR2 FQNNGV, per germline. V dropped 7 bases and J dropped 3; count of bases not matched to a gene: 13. Study-wide points: Total CD8+ repertoires held approximately 15 Susac-specific public clones, while CD8+ TEMRA repertoires held five or six.

An input of about 0.5 to 1 ug of RNA was subjected to reverse transcription using random hexamers. Each CDR3 protein gets one entry after TCRdb re-called the immunoSEQ multiplex PCR reads with MiXCR. This table has roughly 86,000 distinct CDR3 sequences, 96% appearing once. The sequence derives from a human donor with Susac syndrome. Sequences were obtained from CD8+ T cells from PBMCs. The chain links TRBV11-2 to TRBJ2-3; 7 bases match TRBD1. The CDR3 DNA reads TGTGCCAGCACCCAGGGTACAGGGGCCGGGACAGATACGCAGTATTTT. Residues: CASTQGTGAGTDTQYF.